The following is a TCR beta chain sequence with its context. The assay was immunoSEQ multiplex PCR, and TCRdb's table has in-frame clones only and misses some. The sample gives about 170,000 clones, roughly 87% of which show up once; around 1.2% is in the top ten. This entry belongs to a study of blood T cell repertoires in COVID-19. The ends were cut back, 2 bases at V and 0 bases at J, with 17 bases in the middle. The CDR3 is 19 amino acids. The germline CDR1 and CDR2 sequences are SGHTA and FQGTGA. The TCR sequence derives from a human donor with acute COVID-19. The donor label of this sample is uncertain. Sequencing used PBMCs or T cells enriched from blood (not recorded which). The rearrangement links TRBV7-3 to TRBJ2-6; possible D gene TRBD1, 5 bases. The CDR3 DNA reads as TGTGCCAGCAGCTTACCTGAACAGGCTTCCAGCTCTGGGGCCAACGTCCTGACTTTC. Translated: CASSLPEQASSSGANVLTF.